This TCR beta chain was retrieved from a study of blood T cell repertoires in COVID-19. Study-wide background: There were acute and convalescent COVID-19 samples, and they came from the United States, Italy and Spain. T cells, B-cell-depleted T cells, or PBMCs supplied cDNA or gDNA.

Authors' methods: Estimation of nucleated cell counts was performed using reference gene primer amplification. This table comes from immunoSEQ multiplex PCR, and its TCRdb copy is limited to in-frame clones, with some not included. V and J calls plus clone size are reproduced from that table; the DNA served to infer D and trimming. The sample holds about 400,000 clones, roughly 86% seen once. Trimming cost V 3 bases and J 3 bases, with 11 bases left between them. The CDR3 contains 15 residues. The germline V gene encodes CDR1 LNHDA and CDR2 SQIVND (reference sequence). The TCR originated in a human donor in a cohort sampled during active COVID-19. The chain has TRBV19 and TRBJ2-2, with TRBD1 as a possible D gene (6 bases). Sequencing was carried out using peripheral blood. The CDR3 coding sequence is TGTGCCAGTAGTATTGGGGCAGGGGACACCGGGGAGCTGTTTTTT. This codes for CASSIGAGDTGELFF.